Listed below are T cell receptor beta chains from one sample, sequenced in a study of cytomegalovirus exposure and HLA in healthy donors. Clones were read by immunoSEQ multiplex PCR, and TCRdb kept only the in-frame ones, dropping some. The sample carries about 94,000 clones, 81% recorded once. Input material: PBMCs. These receptors all come from a human donor in good health. Each CDR3 is given with its conserved first and last residue. D genes are given only for firm matches. Clone size appears in some rows only: once, few, many, or a class for an expanded clone.

D: TRBD1; J: TRBJ1-1; size: once; V: TRBV7-8; DNA: TGTGCCAGCAGCTCTAGGACAGGGGTGTCGAACACTGAAGCTTTCTTT; CDR3: CASSSRTGVSNTEAFF
D: TRBD1; J: TRBJ1-3; size: NA; V: TRBV7-8; DNA: TGTGCCAGCACCCGGACAGGGGGCGGAAACACCATATATTTT; CDR3: CASTRTGGGNTIYF
D: NA; J: TRBJ2-7; size: NA; V: TRBV28; DNA: TGTGCCAGCCTCATCGGAGGGCCTGTTCCGAAGCAGTACTTC; CDR3: CASLIGGPVPKQYF
D: NA; J: TRBJ2-7; size: NA; V: TRBV7-2; DNA: TGTGCCAGCAGCTCAGACGACAGCTTTTACGAGCAGTACTTC; CDR3: CASSSDDSFYEQYF
D: NA; J: TRBJ1-2; size: NA; V: TRBV5-4; DNA: TGTGCCAGCAGCTTAAGAGGAGCTAACTATGGCTACACCTTC; CDR3: CASSLRGANYGYTF
D: NA; J: TRBJ2-3; size: NA; V: TRBV19; DNA: TGTGCCCAAAGGTCGGAGGCAGATACGCAGTATTTT; CDR3: CAQRSEADTQYF
D: NA; J: TRBJ2-5; size: NA; V: TRBV11-2; DNA: TGTGCCAGCAGCCGGCAAGAGACCCAGTACTTC; CDR3: CASSRQETQYF
D: NA; J: TRBJ1-3; size: NA; V: TRBV9; DNA: TGTGCCAGCAGCGTGGAGAGTGACTCTGGAAACACCATATATTTT; CDR3: CASSVESDSGNTIYF
D: NA; J: TRBJ1-1; size: NA; V: TRBV19; DNA: TGTGCCAGTAGTATCGGTTCGCAGGGAAACACTGAAGCTTTCTTT; CDR3: CASSIGSQGNTEAFF
D: NA; J: TRBJ1-1; size: NA; V: TRBV18; DNA: TGTGCCAGCTCACCCACAGGGAACACTGAAGCTTTCTTT; CDR3: CASSPTGNTEAFF
D: NA; J: TRBJ1-1; size: NA; V: TRBV9; DNA: TGTGCCAGCAGCGTGAGCGGGGCCAACACTGAAGCTTTCTTT; CDR3: CASSVSGANTEAFF
D: TRBD2; J: TRBJ2-1; size: NA; V: TRBV4-1; DNA: TGCGCCAGCAGCTCCTCGGGGAGGGAAGTAGGCAATGAGCAGTTCTTC; CDR3: CASSSSGREVGNEQFF
D: NA; J: TRBJ2-3; size: NA; V: TRBV2; DNA: TGTGCCAGCAGTTTTAGGCGGGATAGCACAGATACGCAGTATTTT; CDR3: CASSFRRDSTDTQYF
D: NA; J: TRBJ1-2; size: NA; V: TRBV5-1; DNA: TGCGCCAGCAGTTCGACAGGAACGAATGGCTACACCTTC; CDR3: CASSSTGTNGYTF
D: NA; J: TRBJ2-5; size: once; V: TRBV7-2; DNA: TGTGCCAGCAGCCCGAGTCGGGGCCAAGAGACCCAGTACTTC; CDR3: CASSPSRGQETQYF
D: NA; J: TRBJ1-2; size: NA; V: TRBV29-1; DNA: TGCAGCGTTGACTTACAGGCTACTAACTATGGCTACACCTTC; CDR3: CSVDLQATNYGYTF
D: NA; J: TRBJ1-5; size: NA; V: TRBV28; DNA: TGTGCCAGCACAGGGTCGAATCAGCCCCAGCATTTT; CDR3: CASTGSNQPQHF
D: NA; J: TRBJ2-1; size: NA; V: TRBV9; DNA: TGTGCCAGCAGCATCCAAGCCTCCTACAATGAGCAGTTCTTC; CDR3: CASSIQASYNEQFF
D: NA; J: TRBJ2-4; size: NA; V: TRBV11-2; DNA: TGTGCCAGCAGCGGGGGGAGCCTAGCCAAAAACATTCAGTACTTC; CDR3: CASSGGSLAKNIQYF
D: TRBD2; J: TRBJ2-3; size: NA; V: TRBV7-2; DNA: TGTGCCAGCAGCTTCGGCGGGGGGACGGATACGCAGTATTTT; CDR3: CASSFGGGTDTQYF
D: NA; J: TRBJ2-2; size: once; V: TRBV5-1; DNA: TGCGCCAGCAGCTTTAATGAGATCACCGGGGAGCTGTTTTTT; CDR3: CASSFNEITGELFF
D: TRBD1; J: TRBJ2-7; size: NA; V: TRBV11-2; DNA: TGTGCCAGCAGCTCTAGACAGGACAGGGGACCCTACGAGCAGTACTTC; CDR3: CASSSRQDRGPYEQYF
D: TRBD2; J: TRBJ2-5; size: NA; V: TRBV5-4; DNA: TGTGCCAGCACCCTCCTGGGACTAGCGGGGGGAACCCAGTACTTC; CDR3: CASTLLGLAGGTQYF
D: NA; J: TRBJ1-4; size: few; V: TRBV5-1; DNA: TGCGCCAGCAGCTTGGACAGAGAGAATGAAAAACTGTTTTTT; CDR3: CASSLDRENEKLFF
D: TRBD1; J: TRBJ2-2; size: NA; V: TRBV11-2; DNA: TGTGCCAGCAGCCCACTGGCAGGGGGCCCCGGGGAGCTGTTTTTT; CDR3: CASSPLAGGPGELFF
D: TRBD1; J: TRBJ2-7; size: NA; V: TRBV29-1; DNA: TGCAGCGTTGGACAGGGGGCAGGCGAGCAGTACTTC; CDR3: CSVGQGAGEQYF
D: TRBD1; J: TRBJ1-5; size: NA; V: TRBV29-1; DNA: TGCAGCGCTAAAGACAGGGGGCAGCCCCAGCATTTT; CDR3: CSAKDRGQPQHF
D: NA; J: TRBJ2-1; size: NA; V: TRBV7-2; DNA: TGTGCCAGCAGCTTAGTGTTACAGGGTGGTGGAAATGAGCAGTTCTTC; CDR3: CASSLVLQGGGNEQFF
D: TRBD1; J: TRBJ1-4; size: NA; V: TRBV7-8; DNA: TGTGCCAGCAGCAAACCACCGGGACAGGGGGAAAAACTGTTTTTT; CDR3: CASSKPPGQGEKLFF
D: TRBD2; J: TRBJ2-1; size: NA; V: TRBV6-5; DNA: TGTGCCAGCAGTTCCCCACGCGGGGGGTTTCACAATGAGCAGTTCTTC; CDR3: CASSSPRGGFHNEQFF
D: NA; J: TRBJ2-7; size: NA; V: TRBV7-9; DNA: TGTGCCAGCGGGGCAGGGAAGTACGAGCAGTACTTC; CDR3: CASGAGKYEQYF
D: TRBD2; J: TRBJ2-3; size: NA; V: TRBV14; DNA: TGTGCCAGCAGCCAAGACTGGCGGGGGGCGCTCACAGATACGCAGTATTTT; CDR3: CASSQDWRGALTDTQYF
D: TRBD1; J: TRBJ1-5; size: NA; V: TRBV19; DNA: TGTGCCAGTACCGGGGGGACAGGGGTATATCAGCCCCAGCATTTT; CDR3: CASTGGTGVYQPQHF
D: TRBD1; J: TRBJ2-7; size: NA; V: TRBV4-1; DNA: TGCGCCAGCAGCCCAAACCGGGACAGGGGGCGAGAGCAGTACTTC; CDR3: CASSPNRDRGREQYF
D: NA; J: TRBJ1-5; size: once; V: TRBV2; DNA: TGTGCCAGCAAGGGGGGCAATCAGCCCCAGCATTTT; CDR3: CASKGGNQPQHF
D: TRBD1; J: TRBJ2-3; size: NA; V: TRBV5-1; DNA: TGCGCCAGCAGCTCCGGACAGGGAATCACAGATACGCAGTATTTT; CDR3: CASSSGQGITDTQYF
D: NA; J: TRBJ1-5; size: NA; V: TRBV7-3; DNA: TGTGCCAGCAGCAGGGGAGGCGGTCAGCCCCAGCATTTT; CDR3: CASSRGGGQPQHF
D: NA; J: TRBJ1-1; size: NA; V: TRBV7-9; DNA: TGTGCCAGCAGCTTAATGGGGGGAGGGAACGCTGAAGCTTTCTTT; CDR3: CASSLMGGGNAEAFF
D: NA; J: TRBJ2-7; size: NA; V: TRBV27; DNA: TGTGCCAGCAGTTCGTCGGCCGCTAGCTCCTACGAGCAGTACTTC; CDR3: CASSSSAASSYEQYF
D: NA; J: TRBJ2-1; size: NA; V: TRBV6-4; DNA: TGTGCCAGCAGTGACTATATCCGGGGTGAGCAGTTCTTC; CDR3: CASSDYIRGEQFF
D: NA; J: TRBJ2-3; size: NA; V: TRBV2; DNA: TGTGCCAGCAGCCTCAACGGGGGTGATACGCAGTATTTT; CDR3: CASSLNGGDTQYF
D: TRBD2; J: TRBJ2-2; size: NA; V: TRBV4-2; DNA: TGTGCCAGCAGCCTGGAGACTAGCGGGAACACCGGGGAGCTGTTTTTT; CDR3: CASSLETSGNTGELFF
D: NA; J: TRBJ2-5; size: NA; V: TRBV10-3; DNA: TGTGCCATCAGTGAGCGAGGGGAGACCCAGTACTTC; CDR3: CAISERGETQYF
D: NA; J: TRBJ1-5; size: NA; V: TRBV28; DNA: TGTGCCAGCAGTTTCGGGCCCCAGCATTTT; CDR3: CASSFGPQHF
D: TRBD1; J: TRBJ2-7; size: NA; V: TRBV29-1; DNA: TGCAGCGTTGAAGCCCGACAGGGCTACGAGCAGTACTTC; CDR3: CSVEARQGYEQYF
D: TRBD2; J: TRBJ2-3; size: NA; V: TRBV9; DNA: TGTGCCAGCAGCGTAGGGCTAGCGGGAATTCTGACAGATACGCAGTATTTT; CDR3: CASSVGLAGILTDTQYF
D: NA; J: TRBJ1-3; size: NA; V: TRBV5-1; DNA: TGCGCCAGCAGTCGGGGGGCAGGAAACACCATATATTTT; CDR3: CASSRGAGNTIYF
D: NA; J: TRBJ2-3; size: NA; V: TRBV27; DNA: TGTGCCAGCATCGGAGATACGCAGTATTTT; CDR3: CASIGDTQYF
D: NA; J: TRBJ2-1; size: NA; V: TRBV6-1; DNA: TGTGCCAGCAGACCTACTAGCATGGTAAACAATGAGCAGTTCTTC; CDR3: CASRPTSMVNNEQFF
D: NA; J: TRBJ2-7; size: NA; V: TRBV28; DNA: TGTGCCAGCAGTACCGAAACACCCCCCGAGCAGTACTTC; CDR3: CASSTETPPEQYF
D: TRBD2; J: TRBJ2-3; size: NA; V: TRBV4-2; DNA: TGTGCCAGCAGCGCGACTAGCGGGAGGGTACTACATACGCAGTATTTT; CDR3: CASSATSGRVLHTQYF
D: NA; J: TRBJ2-7; size: NA; V: TRBV30; DNA: TGTGCCTGGAGCTGGCTGGGGGGGCCCTCCTACGAGCAGTACTTC; CDR3: CAWSWLGGPSYEQYF
D: NA; J: TRBJ1-4; size: NA; V: TRBV7-9; DNA: TGTGCCAGCAGCCTGATCGGTGAAAAACTGTTTTTT; CDR3: CASSLIGEKLFF